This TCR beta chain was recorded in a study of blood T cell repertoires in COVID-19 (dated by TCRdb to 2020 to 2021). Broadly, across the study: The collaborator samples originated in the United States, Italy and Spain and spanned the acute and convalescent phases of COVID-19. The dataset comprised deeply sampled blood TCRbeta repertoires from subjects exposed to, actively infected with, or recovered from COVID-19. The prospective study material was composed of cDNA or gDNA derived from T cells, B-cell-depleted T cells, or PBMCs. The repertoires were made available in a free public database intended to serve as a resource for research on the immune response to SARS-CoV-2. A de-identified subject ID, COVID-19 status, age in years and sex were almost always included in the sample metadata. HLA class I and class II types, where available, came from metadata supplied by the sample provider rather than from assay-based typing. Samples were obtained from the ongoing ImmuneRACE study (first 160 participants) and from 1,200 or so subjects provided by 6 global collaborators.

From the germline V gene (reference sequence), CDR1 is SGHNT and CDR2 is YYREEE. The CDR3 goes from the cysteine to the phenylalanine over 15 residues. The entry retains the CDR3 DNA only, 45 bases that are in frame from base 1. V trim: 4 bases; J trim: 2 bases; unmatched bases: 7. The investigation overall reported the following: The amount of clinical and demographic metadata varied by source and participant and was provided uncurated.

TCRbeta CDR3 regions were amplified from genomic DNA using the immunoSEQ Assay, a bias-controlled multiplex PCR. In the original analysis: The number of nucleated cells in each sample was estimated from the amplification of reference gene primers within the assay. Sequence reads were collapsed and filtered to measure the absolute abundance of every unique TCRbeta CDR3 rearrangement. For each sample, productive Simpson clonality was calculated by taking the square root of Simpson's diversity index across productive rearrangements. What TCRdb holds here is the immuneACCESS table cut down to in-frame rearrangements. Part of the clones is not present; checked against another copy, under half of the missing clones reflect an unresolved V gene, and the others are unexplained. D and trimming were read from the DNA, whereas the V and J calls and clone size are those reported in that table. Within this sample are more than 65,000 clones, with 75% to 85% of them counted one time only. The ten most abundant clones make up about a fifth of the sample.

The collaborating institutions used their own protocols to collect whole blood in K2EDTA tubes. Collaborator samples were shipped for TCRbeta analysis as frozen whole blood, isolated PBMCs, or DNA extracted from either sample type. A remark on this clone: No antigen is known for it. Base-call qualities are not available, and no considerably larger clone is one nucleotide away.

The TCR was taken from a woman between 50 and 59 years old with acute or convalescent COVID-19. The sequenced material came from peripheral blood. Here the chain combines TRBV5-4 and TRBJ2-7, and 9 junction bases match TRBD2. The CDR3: CASSHQREVAYEQYF. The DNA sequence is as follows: TGTGCCAGCAGCCACCAGCGGGAGGTGGCCTACGAGCAGTACTTC.